Reported below is one T cell receptor (beta chain). The data derive from a study of technical replicates of blood from a handful of donors. The data were produced by immunoSEQ multiplex PCR, yet TCRdb's version contains in-frame clones alone and is incomplete. The sample lists tens of thousands of clones, around 94% occurring once. The germline CDR1 and CDR2 sequences are LNHDA and SQIVND (reference sequence). V lost 3 bases, J lost 0 bases, and 9 bases lay in between. The CDR3 covers 15 residues. Sequenced material: T cells isolated from PBMCs. The chain has TRBV19 and TRBJ1-3; the D gene is possibly TRBD1 (6 bases). The sequence was obtained from a human donor in good health. The CDR3 DNA follows: TGTGCCAGTAGTATTACAGGGAACTCTGGAAACACCATATATTTT. This gives the protein CASSITGNSGNTIYF.